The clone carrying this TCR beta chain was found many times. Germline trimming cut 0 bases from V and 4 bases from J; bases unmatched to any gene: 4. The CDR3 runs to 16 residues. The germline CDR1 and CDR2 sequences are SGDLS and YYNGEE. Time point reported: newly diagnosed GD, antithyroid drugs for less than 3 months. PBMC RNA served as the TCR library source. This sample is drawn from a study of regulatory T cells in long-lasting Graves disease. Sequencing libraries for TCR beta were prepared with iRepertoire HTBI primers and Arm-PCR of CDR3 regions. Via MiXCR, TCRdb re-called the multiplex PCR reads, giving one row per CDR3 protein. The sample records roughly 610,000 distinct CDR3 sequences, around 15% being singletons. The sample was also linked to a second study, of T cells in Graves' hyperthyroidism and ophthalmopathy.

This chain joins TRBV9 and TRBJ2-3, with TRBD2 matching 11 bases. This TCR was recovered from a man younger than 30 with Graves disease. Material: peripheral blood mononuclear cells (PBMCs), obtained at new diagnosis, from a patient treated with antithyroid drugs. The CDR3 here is CASSVGLAGFPDTQYF. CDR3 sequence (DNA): TGTGCCAGCAGCGTAGGACTAGCGGGATTCCCAGATACGCAGTATTTT.